The 5 T cell receptor beta chains below all came from one sample that was sequenced in a study of T cell responses to AZD1222 COVID-19 vaccine. Assay: immunoSEQ multiplex PCR; the TCRdb copy retains only in-frame clones and omits some. The repertoire includes 85,000 to 110,000 clones, 90% to 95% of them detected once, and under 60% sits in the top ten. Specimen: peripheral blood, collected on day 0 of AZD1222 vaccination. The source is an adult in good health.

This chain uses TRBV11-2 with TRBJ2-3; D not resolved. CDR3 length equals 15 residues. Germline-derived CDR1 and CDR2 are SGHAT and FQNNGV. V was shortened by 1 base and J by 6 bases, with 14 bases between the two germline ends. In nucleotides, the CDR3 is TGTGCCAGCAGCTTAGGCGTCGCTAAGGTTGATACGCAGTATTTT. Translated: CASSLGVAKVDTQYF.

The chain links TRBV4-2 to TRBJ2-1; no definite D call. V was shortened by 2 bases and J by 0 bases, with 8 bases between the two germline ends. This CDR3 contains 15 residues. The germline V gene has CDR1 LGHNA and CDR2 YNFKEQ. CDR3 DNA sequence: TGTGCCAGCAGCCAACTTGTTAGCTCCTACAATGAGCAGTTCTTC. The encoded protein is CASSQLVSSYNEQFF.

V is TRBV9 and J is TRBJ2-1; a weak D match, TRBD1 (5 bases). The CDR3 runs to 15 residues. Trimming removed 3 bases from V and 5 bases from J, with 15 bases in between. Germline V gene data show CDR1 as SGDLS and CDR2 as YYNGEE. CDR3 sequence reads: CASSEYGQGNNEQFF. Written as DNA, the CDR3 is TGTGCCAGCAGCGAGTATGGGCAGGGAAACAATGAGCAGTTCTTC.

The J gene is TRBJ2-1, the V gene TRBV7-9; tentatively, D is TRBD2 (5 bases). This CDR3 spans 18 amino acids. Germline CDR1 and CDR2: SEHNR and FQNEAQ (reference sequence). Trimming cost V 4 bases and J 5 bases, with 24 bases left between them. The CDR3 DNA reads TGTGCCAGCAGCTCCACGGGGAGCGTACTACTTAGTAACAATGAGCAGTTCTTC. This sequence encodes CASSSTGSVLLSNNEQFF. Filled out from reference TRBV7-9 and TRBJ2-1, the complete variable domain reads DTGVSQNPRHKITKRGQNVTFRCDPISEHNRLYWYRQTLGQGPEFLTYFQNEAQLEKSRLLSDRFSAERPKGSFSTLEIQRTEQGDSAMYLCASSSTGSVLLSNNEQFFGPGTRLTVL.

The V call is TRBV30, the J call TRBJ1-2; 9 nucleotides align to TRBD1. CDR1 and CDR2 (germline): GTSNPN, SVGIG (reference sequence). V lost 1 base to trimming and J lost 5 bases; unmatched junction nucleotides: 2. The CDR3 is 13 residues long. CDR3 amino acids: CAWSGQGVYGYTF. The CDR3 coding sequence is TGTGCCTGGAGTGGACAGGGGGTGTATGGCTACACCTTC. The full variable domain, completed using reference TRBV30 and TRBJ1-2, is SQTIHQWPATLVQPVGSPLSLECTVEGTSNPNLYWYRQAAGRGLQLLFYSVGIGQISSEVPQNLSASRPQDRQFILSSKKLLLSDSGFYLCAWSGQGVYGYTFGSGTRLTVV.